This T cell receptor (beta chain) derives from a study of blood T cell repertoires in COVID-19. This table comes from immunoSEQ multiplex PCR, and its TCRdb copy is limited to in-frame clones, with some not included. The sample has 150,000 or so clones; more than 80% are singletons. Per the germline V gene, CDR1 is SGHNT and CDR2 is YYREEE (reference sequence). The CDR3 has 15 amino acids. V lost 5 bases and J lost 3; bases outside the gene matches: 6. This sequence joins TRBV5-4 and TRBJ2-7, with 12 bases identical to TRBD2. Input material: peripheral blood. This sequence was found in a man aged 50 to 59 with acute or convalescent COVID-19. The CDR3 loop is CASRPGLAGHYEQYF. The CDR3, as DNA: TGTGCCAGCAGACCTGGACTAGCGGGGCACTACGAGCAGTACTTC.